This T cell receptor beta chain was found in a study of blood T cell repertoires in COVID-19 (dated by TCRdb to the early 2020s). At the level of the whole study: Samples from collaborators originated in the United States, Italy and Spain and spanned both the acute and convalescent phases of COVID-19. The prospective study material was composed of cDNA or gDNA derived from T cells, B-cell-depleted T cells, or PBMCs. Subjects who had been exposed to COVID-19, were actively infected with it, or had recovered from it provided the deeply sampled blood TCRbeta repertoires that made up the dataset. The repertoires were released in a freely available public database meant as a resource for research on the immune response to SARS-CoV-2. Samples were obtained from the ongoing ImmuneRACE study (first 160 participants) and from over a thousand subjects provided by 6 global collaborators. The sample metadata nearly always contained a de-identified subject ID, COVID-19 status, age in years and sex. Where HLA class I and class II types were available, the types were taken from metadata supplied by the sample provider, not from assay-based typing. The research as a whole found: Clinical and demographic metadata were provided uncurated, with the amount varying by source and participant.

Worth noting for this clone: What this receptor recognizes is not known. Base quality data are lacking; no much larger clone is found one base away.

Reading from cysteine to phenylalanine, the CDR3 counts 18 amino acids. Just the 54-base CDR3 DNA is kept, in frame starting at base 1. V trim: 3 bases; J trim: 0 bases; unmatched bases: 10. The germline V gene specifies SGHAT as CDR1 and FQNNGV as CDR2. TCRbeta CDR3 regions were amplified from genomic DNA by means of the immunoSEQ Assay, a bias-controlled multiplex PCR. Per the original workflow: Within the assay, amplification of reference gene primers was used to estimate how many nucleated cells each sample contained. Sequence reads were collapsed and filtered to measure the absolute abundance of every unique TCRbeta CDR3 rearrangement. For each sample, productive Simpson clonality was calculated as the square root of Simpson's diversity index over productive rearrangements. TCRdb took over this immuneACCESS table, retaining in-frame rearrangements with V and J assigned. Such tables are incomplete; in checked studies, under half of the missing clones stem from an unresolved V gene, and the remainder is unexplained. That table supplies the V and J calls and clone size; D and trimming were determined from the DNA. The sample table holds approximately 49,000 clones, of which 84% were seen once. Around 1.5% of the sample is held by the ten biggest clonotypes.

Whole blood was collected in K2EDTA tubes by collaborating institutions according to the institutions' own protocols. Collaborator samples were shipped for TCRbeta analysis as frozen whole blood, isolated PBMCs, or DNA extracted from either sample type. This chain joins TRBV11-2 to TRBJ2-4, with 8 bases aligning to TRBD2. The sequenced sample consisted of peripheral blood. The receptor's source is a man aged 45-65 years with acute or convalescent COVID-19. The CDR3 region: CASSFGGGELLAKNIQYF. The nucleotides are TGTGCCAGCAGCTTCGGGGGGGGCGAGTTACTAGCCAAAAACATTCAGTACTTC. Outside the CDR3, residues come from the reference TRBV11-2 and TRBJ2-4 proteins, so the full variable domain is: EAGVAQSPRYKIIEKRQSVAFWCNPISGHATLYWYQQILGQGPKLLIQFQNNGVVDDSQLPKDRFSAERLKGVDSTLKIQPAKLEDSAVYLCASSFGGGELLAKNIQYFGAGTRLSVL.